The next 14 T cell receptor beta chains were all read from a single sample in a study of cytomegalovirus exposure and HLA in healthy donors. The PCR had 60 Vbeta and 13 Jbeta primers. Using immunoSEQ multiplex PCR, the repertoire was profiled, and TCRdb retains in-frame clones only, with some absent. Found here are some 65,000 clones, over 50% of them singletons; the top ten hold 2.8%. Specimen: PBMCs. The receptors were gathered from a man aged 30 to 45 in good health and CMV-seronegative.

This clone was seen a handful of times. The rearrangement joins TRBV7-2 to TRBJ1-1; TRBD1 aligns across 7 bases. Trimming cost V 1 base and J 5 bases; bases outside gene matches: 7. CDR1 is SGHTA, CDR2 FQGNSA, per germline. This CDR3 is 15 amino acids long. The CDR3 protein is CASSLGDRVGTEAFF. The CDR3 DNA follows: TGTGCCAGCAGCTTAGGAGACAGGGTTGGGACTGAAGCTTTCTTT.

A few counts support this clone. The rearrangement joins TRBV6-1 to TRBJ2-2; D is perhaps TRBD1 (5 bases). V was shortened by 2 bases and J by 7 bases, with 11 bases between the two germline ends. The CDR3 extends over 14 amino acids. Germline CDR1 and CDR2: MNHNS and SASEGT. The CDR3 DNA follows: TGTGCCAGCAGTGAAAAAGGGGAAGGCGGGGAGCTGTTTTTT. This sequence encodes CASSEKGEGGELFF.

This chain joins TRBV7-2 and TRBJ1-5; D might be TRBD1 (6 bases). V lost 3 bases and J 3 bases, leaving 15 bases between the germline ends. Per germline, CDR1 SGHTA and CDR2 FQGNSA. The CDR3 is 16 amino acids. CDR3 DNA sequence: TGTGCCAGCAGCTTGACAGGTGATCTGCCCAATCAGCCCCAGCATTTT. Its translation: CASSLTGDLPNQPQHF. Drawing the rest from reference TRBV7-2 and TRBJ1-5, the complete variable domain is GAGVSQSPSNKVTEKGKDVELRCDPISGHTALYWYRQSLGQGLEFLIYFQGNSAPDKSGLPSDRFSAERTGGSVSTLTIQRTQQEDSAVYLCASSLTGDLPNQPQHFGDGTRLSIL.

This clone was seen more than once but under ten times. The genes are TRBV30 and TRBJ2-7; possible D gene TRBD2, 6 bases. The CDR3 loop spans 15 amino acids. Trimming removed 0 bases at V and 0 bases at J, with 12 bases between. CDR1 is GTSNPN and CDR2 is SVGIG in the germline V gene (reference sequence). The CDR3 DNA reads TGTGCCTGGAGTGTACAGGCGGGGAGCTCCTACGAGCAGTACTTC. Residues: CAWSVQAGSSYEQYF.

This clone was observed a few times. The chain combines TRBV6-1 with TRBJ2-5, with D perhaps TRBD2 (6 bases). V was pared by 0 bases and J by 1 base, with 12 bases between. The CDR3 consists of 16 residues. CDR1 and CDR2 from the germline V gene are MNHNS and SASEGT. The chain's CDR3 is CASSEAGGQGQETQYF. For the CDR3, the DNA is TGTGCCAGCAGTGAAGCGGGGGGTCAAGGCCAAGAGACCCAGTACTTC.

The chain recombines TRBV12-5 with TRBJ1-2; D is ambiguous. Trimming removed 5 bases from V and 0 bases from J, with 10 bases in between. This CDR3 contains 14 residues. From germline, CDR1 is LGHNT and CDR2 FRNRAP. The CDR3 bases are TGTGCTAGTGGTGCCAGGAACCCTAACTATGGCTACACCTTC. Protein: CASGARNPNYGYTF.

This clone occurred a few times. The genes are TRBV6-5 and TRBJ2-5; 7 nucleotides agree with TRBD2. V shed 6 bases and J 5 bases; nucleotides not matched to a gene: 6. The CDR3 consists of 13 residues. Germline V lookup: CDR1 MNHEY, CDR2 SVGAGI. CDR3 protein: CASRQSGVETQYF. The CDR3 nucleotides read TGTGCCAGCAGGCAGAGCGGGGTCGAGACCCAGTACTTC.

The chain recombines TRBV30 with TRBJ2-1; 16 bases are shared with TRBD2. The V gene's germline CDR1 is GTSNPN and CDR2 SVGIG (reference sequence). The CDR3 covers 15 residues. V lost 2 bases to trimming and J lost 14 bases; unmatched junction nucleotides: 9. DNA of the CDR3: TGTGCCTGGAGTACGGGACTAGCGGGGGGGCCAATGGAGTTCTTC. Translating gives CAWSTGLAGGPMEFF.

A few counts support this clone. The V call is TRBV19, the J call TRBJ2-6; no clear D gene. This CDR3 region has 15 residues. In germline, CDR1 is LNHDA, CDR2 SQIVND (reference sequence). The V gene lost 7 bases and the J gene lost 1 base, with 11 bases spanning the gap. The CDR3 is CASIHRTSGANVLTF. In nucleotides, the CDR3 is TGTGCCAGTATCCATCGAACTTCTGGGGCCAACGTCCTGACTTTC.

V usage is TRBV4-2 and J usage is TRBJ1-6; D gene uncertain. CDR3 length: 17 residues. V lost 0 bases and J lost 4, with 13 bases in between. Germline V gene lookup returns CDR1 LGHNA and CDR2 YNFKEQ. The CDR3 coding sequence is TGTGCCAGCAGCCAAGATCTTCAACGAGCATATAATTCACCCCTCCACTTT. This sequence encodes CASSQDLQRAYNSPLHF.

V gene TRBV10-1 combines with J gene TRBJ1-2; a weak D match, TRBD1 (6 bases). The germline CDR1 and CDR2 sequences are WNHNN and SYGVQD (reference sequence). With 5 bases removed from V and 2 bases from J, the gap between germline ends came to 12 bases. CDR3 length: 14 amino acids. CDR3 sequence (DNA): TGCGCCAGCAGTTGGCGGGGGCCCAACTATGGCTACACCTTC. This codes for CASSWRGPNYGYTF.

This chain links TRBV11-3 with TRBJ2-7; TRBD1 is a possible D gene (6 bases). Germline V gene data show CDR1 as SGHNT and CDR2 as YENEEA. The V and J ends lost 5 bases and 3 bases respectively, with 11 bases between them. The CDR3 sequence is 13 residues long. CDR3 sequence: CASSLQGSYEQYF. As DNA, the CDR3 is TGTGCCAGCAGCCTACAGGGAAGCTACGAGCAGTACTTC. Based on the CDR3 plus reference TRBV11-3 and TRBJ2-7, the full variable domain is EAGVVQSPRYKIIEKKQPVAFWCNPISGHNTLYWYLQNLGQGPELLIRYENEEAVDDSQLPKDRFSAERLKGVDSTLKIQPAELGDSAVYLCASSLQGSYEQYFGPGTRLTVT.

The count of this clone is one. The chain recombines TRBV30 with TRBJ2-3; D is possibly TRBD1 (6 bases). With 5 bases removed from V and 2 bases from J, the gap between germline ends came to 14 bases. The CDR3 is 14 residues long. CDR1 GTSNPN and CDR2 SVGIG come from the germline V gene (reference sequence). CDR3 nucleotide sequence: TGTGCCTGGCTGAACAGGGTTCCCACAGATACGCAGTATTTT. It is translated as CAWLNRVPTDTQYF.

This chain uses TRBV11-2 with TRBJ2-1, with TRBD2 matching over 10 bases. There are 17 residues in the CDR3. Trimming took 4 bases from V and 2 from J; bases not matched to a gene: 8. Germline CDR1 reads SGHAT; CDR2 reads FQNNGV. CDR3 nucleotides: TGTGCCAGCAGCTCCCTTACTAGCGGGACAACCTACAATGAGCAGTTCTTC. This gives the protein CASSSLTSGTTYNEQFF.